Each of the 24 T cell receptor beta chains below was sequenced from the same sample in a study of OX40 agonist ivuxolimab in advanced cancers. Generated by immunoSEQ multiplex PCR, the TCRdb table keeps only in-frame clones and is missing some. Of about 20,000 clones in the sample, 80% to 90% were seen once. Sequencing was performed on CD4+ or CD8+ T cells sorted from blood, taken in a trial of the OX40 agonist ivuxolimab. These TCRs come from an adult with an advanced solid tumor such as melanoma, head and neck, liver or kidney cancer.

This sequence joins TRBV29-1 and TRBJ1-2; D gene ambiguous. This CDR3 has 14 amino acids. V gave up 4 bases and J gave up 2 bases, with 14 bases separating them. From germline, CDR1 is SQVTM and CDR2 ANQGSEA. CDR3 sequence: CSVGPRSANYGYTF. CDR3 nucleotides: TGCAGCGTTGGCCCCCGTTCAGCCAACTATGGCTACACCTTC.

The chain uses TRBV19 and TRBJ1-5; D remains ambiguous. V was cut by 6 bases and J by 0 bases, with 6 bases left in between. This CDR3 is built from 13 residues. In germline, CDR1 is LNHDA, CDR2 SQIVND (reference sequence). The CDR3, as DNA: TGTGCCAGTAGACCGTATAGCAATCAGCCCCAGCATTTT. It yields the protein CASRPYSNQPQHF.

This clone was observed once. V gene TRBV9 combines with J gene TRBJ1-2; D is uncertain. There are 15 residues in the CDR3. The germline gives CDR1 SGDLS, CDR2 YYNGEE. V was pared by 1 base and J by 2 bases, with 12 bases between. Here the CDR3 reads CASSVSWTENYGYTF. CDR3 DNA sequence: TGTGCCAGCAGCGTATCCTGGACGGAGAACTATGGCTACACCTTC.

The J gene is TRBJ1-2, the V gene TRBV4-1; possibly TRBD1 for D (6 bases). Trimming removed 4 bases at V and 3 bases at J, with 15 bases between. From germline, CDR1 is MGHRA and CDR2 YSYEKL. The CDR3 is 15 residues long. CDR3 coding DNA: TGCGCCAGCAGCCCTCTGGCCCCAGGGGACTATGGCTACACCTTC. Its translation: CASSPLAPGDYGYTF.

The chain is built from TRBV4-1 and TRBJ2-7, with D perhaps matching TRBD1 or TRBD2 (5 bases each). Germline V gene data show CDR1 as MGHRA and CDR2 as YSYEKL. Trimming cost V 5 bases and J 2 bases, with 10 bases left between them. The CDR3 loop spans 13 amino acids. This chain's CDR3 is CASSSRETYEQYF. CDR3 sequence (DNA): TGCGCCAGCAGCTCCAGGGAGACCTACGAGCAGTACTTC.

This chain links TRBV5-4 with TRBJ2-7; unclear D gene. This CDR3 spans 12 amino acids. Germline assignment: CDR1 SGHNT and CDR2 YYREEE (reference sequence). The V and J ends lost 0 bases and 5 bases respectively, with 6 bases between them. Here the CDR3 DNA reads TGTGCCAGCAGCTTGGCCCTCGACGAGCAGTACTTC. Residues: CASSLALDEQYF. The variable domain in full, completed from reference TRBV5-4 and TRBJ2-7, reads ETGVTQSPTHLIKTRGQQVTLRCSSQSGHNTVSWYQQALGQGPQFIFQYYREEENGRGNFPPRFSGLQFPNYSSELNVNALELDDSALYLCASSLALDEQYFGPGTRLTVT.

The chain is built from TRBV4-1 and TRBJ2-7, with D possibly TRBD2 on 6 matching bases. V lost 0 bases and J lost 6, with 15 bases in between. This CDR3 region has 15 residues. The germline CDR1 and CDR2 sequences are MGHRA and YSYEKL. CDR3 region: CASSQDWGDGPEQYF. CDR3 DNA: TGCGCCAGCAGCCAAGATTGGGGGGATGGACCCGAGCAGTACTTC.

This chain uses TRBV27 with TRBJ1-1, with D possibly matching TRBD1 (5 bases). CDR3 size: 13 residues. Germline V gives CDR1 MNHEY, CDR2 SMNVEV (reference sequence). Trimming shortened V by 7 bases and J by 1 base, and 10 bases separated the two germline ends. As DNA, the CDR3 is TGTGCCAGCAATGCAGGACAGAACACTGAAGCTTTCTTT. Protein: CASNAGQNTEAFF.

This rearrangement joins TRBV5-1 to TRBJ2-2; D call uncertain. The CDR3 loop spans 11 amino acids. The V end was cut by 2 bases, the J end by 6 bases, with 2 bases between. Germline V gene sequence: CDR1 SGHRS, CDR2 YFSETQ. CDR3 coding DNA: TGCGCCAGCAGCTTCTCCGGGGAGCTGTTTTTT. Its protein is CASSFSGELFF.

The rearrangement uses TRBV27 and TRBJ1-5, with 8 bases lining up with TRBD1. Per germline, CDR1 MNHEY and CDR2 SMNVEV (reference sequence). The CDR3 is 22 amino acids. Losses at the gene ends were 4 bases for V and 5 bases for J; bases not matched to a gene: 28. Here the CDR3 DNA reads TGTGCCAGCAGTTCTCTCTCCCCCCCCTTAGACAGGGGCGGGACGGCCCATCAGCCCCAGCATTTT. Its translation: CASSSLSPPLDRGGTAHQPQHF.

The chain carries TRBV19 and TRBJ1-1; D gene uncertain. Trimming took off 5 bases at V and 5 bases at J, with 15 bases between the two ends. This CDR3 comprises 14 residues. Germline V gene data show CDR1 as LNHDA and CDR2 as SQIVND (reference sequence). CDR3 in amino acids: CASSSVGMGTEAFF. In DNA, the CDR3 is TGTGCCAGTAGTTCCGTTGGGATGGGAACTGAAGCTTTCTTT. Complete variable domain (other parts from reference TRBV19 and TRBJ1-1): DGGITQSPKYLFRKEGQNVTLSCEQNLNHDAMYWYRQDPGQGLRLIYYSQIVNDFQKGDIAEGYSVSREKKESFPLTVTSAQKNPTAFYLCASSSVGMGTEAFFGQGTRLTVV.

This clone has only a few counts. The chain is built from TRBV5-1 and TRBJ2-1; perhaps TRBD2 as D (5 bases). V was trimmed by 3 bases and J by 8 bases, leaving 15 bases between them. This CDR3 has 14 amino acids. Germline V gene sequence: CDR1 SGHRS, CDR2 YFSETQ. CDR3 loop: CASSSGVGSDEQFF. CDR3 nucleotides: TGCGCCAGCAGCTCCGGGGTAGGTAGCGATGAGCAGTTCTTC.

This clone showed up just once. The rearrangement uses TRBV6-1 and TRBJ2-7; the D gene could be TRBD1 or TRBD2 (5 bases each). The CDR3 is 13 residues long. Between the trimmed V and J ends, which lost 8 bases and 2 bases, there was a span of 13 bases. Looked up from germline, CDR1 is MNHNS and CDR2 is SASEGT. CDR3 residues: CASPGQGAYEQYF. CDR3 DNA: TGTGCCAGCCCCGGCCAGGGAGCCTACGAGCAGTACTTC.

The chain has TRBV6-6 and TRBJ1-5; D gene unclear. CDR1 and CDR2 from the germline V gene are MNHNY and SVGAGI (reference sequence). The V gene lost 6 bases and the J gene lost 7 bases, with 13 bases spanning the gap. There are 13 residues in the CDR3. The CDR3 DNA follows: TGTGCCAGCAGCACCCGGTGGGAACAGCCCCAGCATTTT. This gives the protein CASSTRWEQPQHF.

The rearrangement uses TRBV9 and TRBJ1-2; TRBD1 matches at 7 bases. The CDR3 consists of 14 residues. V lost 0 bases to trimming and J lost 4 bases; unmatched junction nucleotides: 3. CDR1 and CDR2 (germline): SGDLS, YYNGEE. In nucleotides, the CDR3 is TGTGCCAGCAGCGTAGCTCAGGGGGTCTATGGCTACACCTTC. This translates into CASSVAQGVYGYTF.

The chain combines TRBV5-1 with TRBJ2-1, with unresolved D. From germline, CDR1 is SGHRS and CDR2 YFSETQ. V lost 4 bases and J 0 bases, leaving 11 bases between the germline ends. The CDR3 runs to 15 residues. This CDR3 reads CASSPTSGSYNEQFF. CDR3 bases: TGCGCCAGCAGCCCGACCTCCGGCTCCTACAATGAGCAGTTCTTC.

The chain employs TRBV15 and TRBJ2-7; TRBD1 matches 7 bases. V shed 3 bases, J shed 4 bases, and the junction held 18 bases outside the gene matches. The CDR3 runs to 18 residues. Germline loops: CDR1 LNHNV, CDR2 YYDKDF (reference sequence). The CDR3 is CATSSSTTKGARGYEQYF. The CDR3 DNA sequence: TGTGCCACCAGCAGCTCAACCACTAAGGGGGCGCGAGGATACGAGCAGTACTTC.

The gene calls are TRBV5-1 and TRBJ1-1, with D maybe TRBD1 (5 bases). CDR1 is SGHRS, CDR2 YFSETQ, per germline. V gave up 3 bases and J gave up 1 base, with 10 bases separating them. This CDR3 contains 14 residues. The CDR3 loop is CASSWGPGNTEAFF. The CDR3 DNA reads TGCGCCAGCAGCTGGGGACCGGGGAACACTGAAGCTTTCTTT.

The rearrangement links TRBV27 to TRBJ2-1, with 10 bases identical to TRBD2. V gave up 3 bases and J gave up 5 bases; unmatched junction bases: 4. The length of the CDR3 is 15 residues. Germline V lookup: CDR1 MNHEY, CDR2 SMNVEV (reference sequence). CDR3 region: CASSLSAGGNNEQFF. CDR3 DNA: TGTGCCAGCAGTTTGTCAGCGGGGGGGAACAATGAGCAGTTCTTC.

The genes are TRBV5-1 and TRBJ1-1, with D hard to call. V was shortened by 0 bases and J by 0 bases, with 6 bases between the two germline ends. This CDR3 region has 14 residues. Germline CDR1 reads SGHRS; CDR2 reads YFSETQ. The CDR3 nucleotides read TGCGCCAGCAGCTTGGAACAAATGAACACTGAAGCTTTCTTT. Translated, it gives CASSLEQMNTEAFF.

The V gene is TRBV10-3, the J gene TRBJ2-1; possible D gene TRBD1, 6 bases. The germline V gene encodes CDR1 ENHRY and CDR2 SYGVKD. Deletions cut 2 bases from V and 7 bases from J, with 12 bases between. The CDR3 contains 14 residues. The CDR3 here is CAISETQGSNEQFF. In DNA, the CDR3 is TGTGCCATCAGTGAGACACAGGGTTCTAATGAGCAGTTCTTC.

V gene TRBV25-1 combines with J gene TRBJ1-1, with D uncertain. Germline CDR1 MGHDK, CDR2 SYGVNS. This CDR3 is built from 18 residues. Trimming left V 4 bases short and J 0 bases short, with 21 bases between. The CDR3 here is CASSGFSRSPRMNTEAFF. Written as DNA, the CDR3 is TGTGCCAGCAGTGGTTTCAGCAGGTCTCCACGTATGAACACTGAAGCTTTCTTT.

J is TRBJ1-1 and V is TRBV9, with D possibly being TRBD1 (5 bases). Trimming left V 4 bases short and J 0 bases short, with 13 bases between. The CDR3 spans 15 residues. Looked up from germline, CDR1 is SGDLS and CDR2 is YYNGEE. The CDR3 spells CASSMGGTMNTEAFF. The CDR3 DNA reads TGTGCCAGCAGCATGGGGGGGACGATGAACACTGAAGCTTTCTTT.

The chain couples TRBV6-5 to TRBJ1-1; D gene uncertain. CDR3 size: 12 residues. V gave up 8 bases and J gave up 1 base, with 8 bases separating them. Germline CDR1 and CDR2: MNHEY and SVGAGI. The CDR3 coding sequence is TGTGCCAGCGGGTGGCGGAACACTGAAGCTTTCTTT. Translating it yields CASGWRNTEAFF.